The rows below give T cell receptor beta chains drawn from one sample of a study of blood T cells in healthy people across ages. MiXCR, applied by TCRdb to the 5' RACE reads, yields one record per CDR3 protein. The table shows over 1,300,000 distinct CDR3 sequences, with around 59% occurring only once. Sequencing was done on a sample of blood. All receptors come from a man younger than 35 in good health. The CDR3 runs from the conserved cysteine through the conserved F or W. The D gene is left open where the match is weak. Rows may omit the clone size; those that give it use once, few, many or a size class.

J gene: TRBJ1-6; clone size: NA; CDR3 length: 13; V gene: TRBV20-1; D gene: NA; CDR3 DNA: TGCAGTGCTAGACAGGATTATAATTCACCCCTCCACTTT; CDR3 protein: CSARQDYNSPLHF
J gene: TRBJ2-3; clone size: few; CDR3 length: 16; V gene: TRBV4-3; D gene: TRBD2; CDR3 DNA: TGCGCCAGCAGCCAATCCGGGACTAGTTCCTTAGATACGCAGTATTTT; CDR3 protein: CASSQSGTSSLDTQYF
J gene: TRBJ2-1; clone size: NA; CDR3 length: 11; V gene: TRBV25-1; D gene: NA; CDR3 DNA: TGTGCCAGCACGTACGGCAATGAGCAGTTCTTC; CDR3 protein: CASTYGNEQFF
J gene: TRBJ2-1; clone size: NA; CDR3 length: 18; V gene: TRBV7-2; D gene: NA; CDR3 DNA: TGTGCCAGCAGCTTACGGGACACAGGGACCCCCGTCTACAATGAGCAGTTCTTC; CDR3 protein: CASSLRDTGTPVYNEQFF
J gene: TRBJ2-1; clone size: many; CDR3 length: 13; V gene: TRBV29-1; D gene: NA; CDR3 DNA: TGCAGCGTTGACGGGACGGCCTACAATGAGCAGTTCTTC; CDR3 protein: CSVDGTAYNEQFF
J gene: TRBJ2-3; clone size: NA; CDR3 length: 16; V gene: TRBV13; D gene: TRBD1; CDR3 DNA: TGTGCCAGCAGCTTATTTAGGACAGGGAGCACAGATACGCAGTATTTT; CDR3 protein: CASSLFRTGSTDTQYF
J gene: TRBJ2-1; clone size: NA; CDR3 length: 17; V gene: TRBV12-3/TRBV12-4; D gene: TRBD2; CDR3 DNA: TGTGCCAGCAGCTCCGACTGGGAAGCGGGGGGACCTAATGAGCAGTTCTTC; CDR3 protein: CASSSDWEAGGPNEQFF
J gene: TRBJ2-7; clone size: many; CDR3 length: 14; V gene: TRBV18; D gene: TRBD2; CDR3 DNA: TGTGCCAGCTCAGGGACTAGCGGCTCCTACGAGCAGTACTTC; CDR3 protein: CASSGTSGSYEQYF
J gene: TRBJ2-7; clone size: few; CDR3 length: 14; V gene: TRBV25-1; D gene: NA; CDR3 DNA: TGTGCCAGTCGACAGGGAGGCGGAGTAGACGAGCAGTACTTC; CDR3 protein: CASRQGGGVDEQYF
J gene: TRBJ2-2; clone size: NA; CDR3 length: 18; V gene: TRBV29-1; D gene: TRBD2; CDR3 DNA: TGCAGCGTTGAGACGACTAGCGGGGCCCTCTTCAACACCGGGGAGCTGTTTTTT; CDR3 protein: CSVETTSGALFNTGELFF
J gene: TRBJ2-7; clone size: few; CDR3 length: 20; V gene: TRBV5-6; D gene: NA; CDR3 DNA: TGTGCCAGCAGGCAATCAATCGGGTTTCCTGAAGAAAAGGGGTATCGCGAGCAGTACTTC; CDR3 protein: CASRQSIGFPEEKGYREQYF
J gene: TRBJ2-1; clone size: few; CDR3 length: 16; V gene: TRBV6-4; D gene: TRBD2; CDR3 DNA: TGTGCCAGCAGTGACTGGTTGGGTAGCGGGAGTAATGAGCAGTTCTTC; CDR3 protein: CASSDWLGSGSNEQFF
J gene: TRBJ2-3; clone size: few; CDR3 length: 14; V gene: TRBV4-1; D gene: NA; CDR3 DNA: TGCGCCAGCAGCCAAGATTTCCAGACAGATACGCAGTATTTT; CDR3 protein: CASSQDFQTDTQYF
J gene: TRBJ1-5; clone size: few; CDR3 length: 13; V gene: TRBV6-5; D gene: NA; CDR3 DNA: TGTGCCAGCAGCACAGGTAGCAATCAGCCCCAGCATTTT; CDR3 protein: CASSTGSNQPQHF
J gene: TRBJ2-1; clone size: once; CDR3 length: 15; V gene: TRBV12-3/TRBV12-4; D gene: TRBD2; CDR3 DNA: TGTGCCAGCAGCGTAAAAAGCGGGGGAATTAATGAGCAGTTCTTC; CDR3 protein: CASSVKSGGINEQFF
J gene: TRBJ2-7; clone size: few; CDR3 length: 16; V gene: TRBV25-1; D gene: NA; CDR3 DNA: TGTGCCAGCAGTGAAGTCGGGAGTAGCTCCTACAATGAGCAGTACTTC; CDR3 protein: CASSEVGSSSYNEQYF
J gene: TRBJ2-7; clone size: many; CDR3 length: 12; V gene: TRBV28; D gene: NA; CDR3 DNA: TGTGCCAGCAGTTTTCCGGGGTACGAGCAGTACTTC; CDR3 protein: CASSFPGYEQYF
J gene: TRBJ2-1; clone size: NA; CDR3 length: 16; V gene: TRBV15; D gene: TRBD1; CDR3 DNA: TGTGCCACCAGCGGCCTCGGGACAGGGATTGGCAATGAGCAGTTCTTC; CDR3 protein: CATSGLGTGIGNEQFF
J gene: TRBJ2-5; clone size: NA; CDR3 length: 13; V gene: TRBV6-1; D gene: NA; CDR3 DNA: TGTGCCAGCAGGGACAGAAGCCAAGAGACCCAGTACTTC; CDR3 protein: CASRDRSQETQYF
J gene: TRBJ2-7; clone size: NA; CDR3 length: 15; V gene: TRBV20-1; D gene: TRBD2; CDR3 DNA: TGCAGTGCTGATCAGAGCGGGAGGCAAAGCTACGAGCAGTACTTC; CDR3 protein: CSADQSGRQSYEQYF
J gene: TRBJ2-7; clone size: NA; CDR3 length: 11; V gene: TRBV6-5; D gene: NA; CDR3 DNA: TGTGCCAGCACATCACCATACGAGCAGTACTTC; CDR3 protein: CASTSPYEQYF
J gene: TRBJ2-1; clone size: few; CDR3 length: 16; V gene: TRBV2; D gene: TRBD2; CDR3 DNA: TGTGCCAGCAGTGTAAGACTAGCGGGCAACGACAATGAGCAGTTCTTC; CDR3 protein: CASSVRLAGNDNEQFF
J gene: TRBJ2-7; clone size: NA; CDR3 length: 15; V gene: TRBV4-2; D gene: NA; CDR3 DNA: TGTGCCAGCAGCCAGGACAGAGGCGGTATTTACGAGCAGTACTTC; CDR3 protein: CASSQDRGGIYEQYF
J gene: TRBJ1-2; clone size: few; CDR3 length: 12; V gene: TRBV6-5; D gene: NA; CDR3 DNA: TGTGCCAGCAGTCCTGGGACACATGGCTACACCTTC; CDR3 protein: CASSPGTHGYTF
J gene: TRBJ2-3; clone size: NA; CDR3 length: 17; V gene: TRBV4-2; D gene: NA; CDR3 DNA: TGTGCCAGCAGCCAATCCTTTTCAGGGTTGCGAAGCGATACGCAGTATTTT; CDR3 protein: CASSQSFSGLRSDTQYF
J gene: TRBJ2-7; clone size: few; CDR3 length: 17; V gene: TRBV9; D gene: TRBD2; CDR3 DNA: TGTGCCAGCAGCGTAGGGGTGACTAGCGGGAGTTACTACGAGCAGTACTTC; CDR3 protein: CASSVGVTSGSYYEQYF
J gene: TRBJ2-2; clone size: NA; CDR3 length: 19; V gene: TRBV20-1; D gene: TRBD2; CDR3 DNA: TGCAGTGCTAGAACACCCATGTATAGCGGGGGGGCGGACACCGGGGAGCTGTTTTTT; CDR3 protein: CSARTPMYSGGADTGELFF
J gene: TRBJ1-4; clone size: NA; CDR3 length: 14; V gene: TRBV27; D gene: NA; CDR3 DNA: TGTACCAGCAGAAACAGGGCTGCTGGTGAAAAACTGTTTTTT; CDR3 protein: CTSRNRAAGEKLFF
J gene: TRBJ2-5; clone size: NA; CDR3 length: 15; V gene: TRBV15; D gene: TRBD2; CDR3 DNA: TGTGCCACCAGCAGAAAAACGGGACTACAAGAGACCCAGTACTTC; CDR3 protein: CATSRKTGLQETQYF
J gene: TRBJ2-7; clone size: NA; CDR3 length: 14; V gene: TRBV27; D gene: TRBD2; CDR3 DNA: TGTGCCAGCAGGGGACTAGCGAGCTCCTACGAGCAGTACTTC; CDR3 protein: CASRGLASSYEQYF
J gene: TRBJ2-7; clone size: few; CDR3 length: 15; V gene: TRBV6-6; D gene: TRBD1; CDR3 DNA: TGTGCCAGCAGACCCTCCGGGACAGGATCCTACGAGCAGTACTTC; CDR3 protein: CASRPSGTGSYEQYF
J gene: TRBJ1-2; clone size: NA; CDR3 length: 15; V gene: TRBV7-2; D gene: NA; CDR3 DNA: TGTGCCAGCAGCCTCCACCCCACACAGAACTATGGCTACACCTTC; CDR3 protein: CASSLHPTQNYGYTF
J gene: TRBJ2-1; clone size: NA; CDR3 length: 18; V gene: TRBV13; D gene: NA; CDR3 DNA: TGTGCCAGCAGCTCTCTCGTCCCACTAGTGTATTTTCGTGATGAGCAGTTCTTC; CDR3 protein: CASSSLVPLVYFRDEQFF
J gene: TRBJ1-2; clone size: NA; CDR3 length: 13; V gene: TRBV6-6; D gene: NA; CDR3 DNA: TGTGCCAGCAGTGACTCCGGACCTGATGGCTACACCTTC; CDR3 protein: CASSDSGPDGYTF
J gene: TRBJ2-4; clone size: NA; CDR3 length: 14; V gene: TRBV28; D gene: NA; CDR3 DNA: TGTGCCAGCAGTTTAAGCCTCGTCAAAAACATTCAGTACTTC; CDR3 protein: CASSLSLVKNIQYF
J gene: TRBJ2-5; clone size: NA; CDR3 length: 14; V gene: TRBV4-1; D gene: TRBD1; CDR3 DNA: TGCGCCAGCAGCCGAATCGACAGGGAAGAGACCCAGTACTTC; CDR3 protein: CASSRIDREETQYF
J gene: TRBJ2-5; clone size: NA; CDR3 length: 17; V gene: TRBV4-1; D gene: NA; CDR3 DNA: TGCGCCAGCAGCCAAGATCCAATTTGGCGAGGTGAGGAGACCCAGTACTTC; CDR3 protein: CASSQDPIWRGEETQYF
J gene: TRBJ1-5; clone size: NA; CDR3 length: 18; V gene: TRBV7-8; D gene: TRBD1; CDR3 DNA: TGTGCCAGCAGCTTAACGTGGGACAGACAGATTAGCAATCAGCCCCAGCATTTT; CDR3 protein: CASSLTWDRQISNQPQHF
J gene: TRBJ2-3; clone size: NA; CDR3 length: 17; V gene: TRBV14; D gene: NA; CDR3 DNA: TGTGCCAGCAGCCAACTAATGTTGGGCACCTCCACAGATACGCAGTATTTT; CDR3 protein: CASSQLMLGTSTDTQYF
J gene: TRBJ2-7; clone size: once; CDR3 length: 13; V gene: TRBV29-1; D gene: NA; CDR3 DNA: TGCAGCGCCGGGTCGCGGCAGACCTACGAGCAGTACTTC; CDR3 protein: CSAGSRQTYEQYF
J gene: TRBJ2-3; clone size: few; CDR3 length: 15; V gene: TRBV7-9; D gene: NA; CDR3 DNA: TGTGCCAGCAGCTTAAAGGGGACCATCACAGATACGCAGTATTTT; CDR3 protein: CASSLKGTITDTQYF
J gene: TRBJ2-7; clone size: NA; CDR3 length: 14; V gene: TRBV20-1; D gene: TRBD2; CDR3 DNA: TGCAGTGCTGCTCACCCTAGCGGGAGTTACGAGCAGTACTTC; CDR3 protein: CSAAHPSGSYEQYF
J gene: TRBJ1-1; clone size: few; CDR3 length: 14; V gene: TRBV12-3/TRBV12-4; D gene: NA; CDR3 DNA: TGTGCCAGCACTAGGATGTCAACGAACACTGAAGCTTTCTTT; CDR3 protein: CASTRMSTNTEAFF
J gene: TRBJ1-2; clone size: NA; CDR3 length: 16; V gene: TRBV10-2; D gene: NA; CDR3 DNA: TGCGCCAGCAGTGAGGCAGCCGGCAGAGCTAACTATGGCTACACCTTC; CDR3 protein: CASSEAAGRANYGYTF
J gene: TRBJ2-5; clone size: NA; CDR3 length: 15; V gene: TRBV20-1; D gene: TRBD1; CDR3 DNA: TGCAGTGCCACGACAGGGGCGAGGACGGGAGAGACCCAGTACTTC; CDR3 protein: CSATTGARTGETQYF
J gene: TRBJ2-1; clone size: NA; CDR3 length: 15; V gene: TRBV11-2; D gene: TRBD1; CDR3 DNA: TGTGCCAGCAGCTTGGGACAGGGTGTCGTCAATGAGCAGTTCTTC; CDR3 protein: CASSLGQGVVNEQFF
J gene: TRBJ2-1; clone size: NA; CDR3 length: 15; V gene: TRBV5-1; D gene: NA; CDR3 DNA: TGCGCCAGCAGCTTGGGAACTGGACCACACAATGAGCAGTTCTTC; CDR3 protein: CASSLGTGPHNEQFF
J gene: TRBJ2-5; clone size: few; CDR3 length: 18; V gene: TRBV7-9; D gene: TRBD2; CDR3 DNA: TGTGCCAGCAGATCCGGGACTAGCGGAGTGGAAGGTCTGGAGACCCAGTACTTC; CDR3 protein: CASRSGTSGVEGLETQYF
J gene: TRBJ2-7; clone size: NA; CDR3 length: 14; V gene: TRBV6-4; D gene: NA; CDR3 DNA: TGTGCCAGCATGTCGAGCGGAGCCACCTACGAGCAGTACTTC; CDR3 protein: CASMSSGATYEQYF
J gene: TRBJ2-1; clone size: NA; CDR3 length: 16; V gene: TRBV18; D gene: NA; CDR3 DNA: TGTGCCAGCTCACCACCGATAGCGACATCCTACAATGAGCAGTTCTTC; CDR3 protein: CASSPPIATSYNEQFF
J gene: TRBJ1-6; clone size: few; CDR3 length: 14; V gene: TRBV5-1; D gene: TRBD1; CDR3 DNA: TGCGCCAGCAGCTGGGACAGTTTCAATTCACCCCTCCACTTT; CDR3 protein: CASSWDSFNSPLHF
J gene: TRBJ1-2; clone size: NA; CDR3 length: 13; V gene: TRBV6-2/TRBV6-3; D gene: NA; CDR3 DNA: TGTGCCAGCAGTGACGGACGTTTCTATGGCTACACCTTC; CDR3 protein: CASSDGRFYGYTF
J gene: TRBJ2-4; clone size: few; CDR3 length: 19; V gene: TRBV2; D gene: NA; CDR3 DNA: TGTGCCAGCAGTCCAAATAGACAGGCACTAACCTTAGCCAAAAACATTCAGTACTTC; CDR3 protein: CASSPNRQALTLAKNIQYF